These 8 T cell receptor beta chains share one sample of origin, sequenced in a study of blood T cells in healthy people across ages. For the second PCR, which ran for 7 to 11 cycles, a sample-barcoded 5' primer and a J-beta primer mix were used. TCRdb fed the 5' RACE reads into MiXCR, producing one record per CDR3 protein. This table holds hundreds of thousands of distinct CDR3 sequences, roughly 30% found once. Input material: blood. The receptors derive from a woman over 75 in good health.

This chain uses TRBV20-1 with TRBJ1-1; D not resolved. The germline V gene encodes CDR1 DFQATT and CDR2 SNEGSKA (reference sequence). With 0 bases removed from V and 5 bases from J, the gap between germline ends came to 10 bases. CDR3 length equals 13 residues. The CDR3 is CSAREWAQTEAFF. In DNA form, the CDR3 reads TGCAGTGCTAGAGAATGGGCACAAACTGAAGCTTTCTTT.

This clonotype was seen a handful of times. The chain links TRBV12-3 or TRBV12-4 to TRBJ2-7, with TRBD1 matching 7 bases. V lost 6 bases, J lost 7 bases, and 15 bases stayed unmatched. This CDR3 region has 15 residues. The CDR3, as DNA: TGTGCCAGCAGCCCCTCGGGGACAGAATACAATGAGCAGTACTTC. Its protein is CASSPSGTEYNEQYF.

A remark on this clonotype: A read error may explain this, as a much larger clone is one base away. The chain joins TRBV5-6 to TRBJ2-1; 10 bases map to TRBD2. The CDR3 consists of 19 residues. Germline loops: CDR1 SGHDT, CDR2 YYEEEE. With 7 bases clipped from V and 6 bases from J, the junction kept 22 bases outside the gene matches. The CDR3 loop reads CASAIPGPAGGLSRNEQFF. The CDR3 coding sequence is TGTGCCAGCGCAATCCCGGGACCAGCGGGGGGGCTATCTCGCAATGAGCAGTTCTTC.

Ten or more counts support this clonotype. The genes are TRBV29-1 and TRBJ1-2, with TRBD1 matching over 7 bases. The CDR3 spans 12 residues. Per the germline V gene, CDR1 is SQVTM and CDR2 is ANQGSEA. Trimming took 4 bases from V and 7 from J; bases not matched to a gene: 6. The CDR3, as DNA: TGCAGCGTTGGAGGCCCAGGGGGTGGCTACACCTTC. Its translation: CSVGGPGGGYTF.

This clonotype was seen repeatedly, ten times or more. CDR3 bases: TGTGCCAGCAGCCGGCTAGCGGGATTAGATACGCAGTATTTT. Translation: CASSRLAGLDTQYF. This chain links TRBV14 with TRBJ2-3; 9 bases agree with TRBD2. The germline gives CDR1 SGHDN, CDR2 FVKESK. Trimming at V came to 4 bases and at J to 5 bases, leaving 4 bases not matched to a gene. The CDR3 loop spans 14 amino acids.

This clonotype was recorded many times. This chain uses TRBV29-1 with TRBJ2-6; the D gene is possibly TRBD2 (6 bases). The CDR3 contains 14 residues. In germline, CDR1 is SQVTM, CDR2 ANQGSEA. Deletions cut 5 bases from V and 4 bases from J, with 12 bases between. The CDR3 DNA follows: TGCAGCGTTACAAAGGCGGGGGGGGCCAACGTCCTGACTTTC. It specifies CSVTKAGGANVLTF.

This clonotype was picked up a small number of times. The rearrangement uses TRBV30 and TRBJ2-6; 8 nucleotides line up with TRBD1. Germline V CDR1 and CDR2: GTSNPN, SVGIG (reference sequence). The ends lost 8 bases at V and 0 bases at J; junction bases unmatched: 3. CDR3 length equals 14 residues. As DNA, the CDR3 is TGTGCCGGCACAGGGGGCTCTGGGGCCAACGTCCTGACTTTC. Translating gives CAGTGGSGANVLTF.

In its sample, this clonotype was seen a few times. The gene calls are TRBV29-1 and TRBJ2-3; 10 bases line up with TRBD1. V lost 4 bases, J lost 2 bases, and 3 bases stayed unmatched. Per the germline V gene, CDR1 is SQVTM and CDR2 is ANQGSEA. This CDR3 spans 14 amino acids. DNA for the CDR3: TGCAGCGTTGGGACAGGGGGTTCCACAGATACGCAGTATTTT. The encoded protein is CSVGTGGSTDTQYF.